What follows are 24 T cell receptor beta chains derived from one specimen sequenced in a study of blood T cell repertoires in COVID-19. Only in-frame clones appear in the TCRdb table, and some are missing; sequencing was by immunoSEQ multiplex PCR. The profile shows about 120,000 clones, over 70% of them singletons. The sequencing sample was made of peripheral blood. Source of these receptors: a woman in her 70s with acute or convalescent COVID-19.

The chain links TRBV19 to TRBJ1-2, with 9 nucleotides matching TRBD1. Losses at the gene ends were 4 bases for V and 5 bases for J; bases not matched to a gene: 5. CDR3 length: 14 amino acids. CDR1 is LNHDA, CDR2 SQIVND, per germline (reference sequence). The CDR3 nucleotides are TGTGCCAGTAGTACCAGGACAGGGGCTTATGGCTACACCTTC. Its translation is CASSTRTGAYGYTF.

J is TRBJ1-5 and V is TRBV2; 9 nucleotides line up with TRBD1. The CDR3 totals 15 residues. V lost 6 bases, J lost 1 base, and 4 bases stayed unmatched. Germline V gene sequence: CDR1 SNHLY, CDR2 FYNNEI. CDR3 DNA: TGTGCCAGCAGCGGGGACAGGGTGAGCAATCAGCCCCAGCATTTT. Translation gives CASSGDRVSNQPQHF.

The chain is built from TRBV5-4 and TRBJ1-3; 7 positions match TRBD1. Germline trimming cut 2 bases from V and 2 bases from J; bases unmatched to any gene: 4. The CDR3 is 15 residues long. Germline assignment: CDR1 SGHNT and CDR2 YYREEE (reference sequence). CDR3 amino acids: CASSLTGTAGNTIYF. The CDR3 DNA reads TGTGCCAGCAGCTTAACCGGGACAGCTGGAAACACCATATATTTT.

The chain couples TRBV28 to TRBJ2-7, with a tentative D call TRBD1 (6 bases). Trimming shortened V by 6 bases and J by 3 bases, and 24 bases separated the two germline ends. The CDR3 contains 17 residues. CDR1 is MDHEN, CDR2 SYDVKM, per germline. The CDR3 here is CASSQLDLQGPHYEQYF. CDR3 in DNA: TGTGCCAGCAGCCAATTGGACCTACAGGGACCCCACTACGAGCAGTACTTC. The variable domain in full, completed from reference TRBV28 and TRBJ2-7, reads DVKVTQSSRYLVKRTGEKVFLECVQDMDHENMFWYRQDPGLGLRLIYFSYDVKMKEKGDIPEGYSVSREKKERFSLILESASTNQTSMYLCASSQLDLQGPHYEQYFGPGTRLTVT.

The rearrangement links TRBV10-3 to TRBJ2-1, with 7 bases that match TRBD2. CDR3 size: 13 residues. The germline gives CDR1 ENHRY, CDR2 SYGVKD. The ends lost 10 bases at V and 5 bases at J; junction bases unmatched: 8. The CDR3 DNA follows: TGTGCCACGGGGGGTAATACGGACAATGAGCAGTTCTTC. Translated: CATGGNTDNEQFF.

The chain carries TRBV28 and TRBJ2-7, with 7 bases that match TRBD2. The germline V gene has CDR1 MDHEN and CDR2 SYDVKM. This CDR3 comprises 15 residues. V lost 6 bases, J lost 0 bases, and 8 bases stayed unmatched. CDR3 protein: CASSPGLADSYEQYF. The CDR3 coding sequence is TGTGCCAGCAGCCCCGGGCTAGCGGACTCCTACGAGCAGTACTTC.

The chain couples TRBV15 to TRBJ2-2, with D uncertain. Per the germline V gene, CDR1 is LNHNV and CDR2 is YYDKDF (reference sequence). The CDR3 length is 15 residues. Trimming pared 1 base from V and 1 base from J, leaving 7 bases between. The CDR3 DNA follows: TGTGCCACCAGCAGAGGCAGACAGAACACCGGGGAGCTGTTTTTT. Translating gives CATSRGRQNTGELFF.

This chain uses TRBV5-1 with TRBJ2-1; 11 bases agree with TRBD2. The germline CDR1 and CDR2 sequences are SGHRS and YFSETQ. The CDR3 spans 16 residues. With V trimmed by 0 bases and J by 6 bases, 5 bases remained unmatched. CDR3 nucleotide sequence: TGCGCCAGCAGCTTGGGGTCACTAGCGGGGGTCAATGAGCAGTTCTTC. This gives the protein CASSLGSLAGVNEQFF.

The V and J genes are TRBV6-5 and TRBJ1-1; 7 nucleotides line up with TRBD1. This CDR3 region has 13 residues. V shed 2 bases, J shed 10 bases, and the junction held 7 bases outside the gene matches. Germline V gene sequence: CDR1 MNHEY, CDR2 SVGAGI. CDR3 in amino acids: CASSYPREGAAFF. The DNA of the CDR3 is TGTGCCAGCAGTTACCCACGGGAGGGGGCAGCTTTCTTT.

The chain carries TRBV2 and TRBJ2-7, with 10 bases aligning to TRBD1. CDR1 is SNHLY, CDR2 FYNNEI, per germline. The CDR3 runs to 16 residues. After removal of 7 bases from V and 2 bases from J, the junction contained 11 bases not matched to a gene. The CDR3 loop reads CASKARGGQGTYEQYF. CDR3 DNA sequence: TGTGCCAGCAAGGCGAGGGGGGGACAGGGGACCTACGAGCAGTACTTC.

Here the CDR3 reads CASSLSTSRTEAFF. In DNA, the CDR3 is TGTGCCAGCAGTTTATCGACCTCCAGGACTGAAGCTTTCTTT. J is TRBJ1-1 and V is TRBV28; no definite D call. Looked up from germline, CDR1 is MDHEN and CDR2 is SYDVKM. Trimming took 1 base from V and 5 from J, leaving 11 bases between them. CDR3 length equals 14 residues.

This chain uses TRBV19 with TRBJ1-6, with a tentative D call TRBD1 (5 bases). CDR1 LNHDA and CDR2 SQIVND come from the germline V gene (reference sequence). V was trimmed by 6 bases and J by 12 bases, leaving 18 bases between them. The CDR3 covers 14 residues. The CDR3 protein is CASSARDVGRPLHF. The CDR3 DNA sequence: TGTGCCAGTAGCGCCAGAGACGTGGGGCGACCCCTCCACTTT.

The rearrangement joins TRBV9 to TRBJ1-3; a possible D gene is TRBD1 (5 bases). Trimming pared 3 bases from V and 1 base from J, leaving 20 bases between. The CDR3 runs 18 residues. In germline, CDR1 is SGDLS, CDR2 YYNGEE. The CDR3 protein is CASSALTAGYESGNTIYF. CDR3 DNA sequence: TGTGCCAGCAGCGCCCTCACCGCAGGGTACGAGTCTGGAAACACCATATATTTT.

The chain couples TRBV28 to TRBJ1-1, with TRBD1 identical over 7 bases. The CDR3 extends over 13 amino acids. V dropped 7 bases and J dropped 2; count of bases not matched to a gene: 4. The germline V gene has CDR1 MDHEN and CDR2 SYDVKM. CDR3 residues: CASNRGRNTEAFF. The CDR3 DNA reads as TGTGCCAGCAACAGGGGACGTAACACTGAAGCTTTCTTT.

The chain's CDR3 is CASSLRQPMAEAFF. CDR3 coding DNA: TGTGCCAGCAGCTTAAGACAGCCCATGGCTGAAGCTTTCTTT. The chain combines TRBV11-2 with TRBJ1-1, with D possibly matching TRBD1 (5 bases). Germline-derived CDR1 and CDR2 are SGHAT and FQNNGV. The CDR3 runs 14 residues. The V end was cut by 2 bases, the J end by 6 bases, with 13 bases between.

The chain links TRBV30 to TRBJ1-5, with 8 bases matching TRBD1. CDR1 GTSNPN and CDR2 SVGIG come from the germline V gene (reference sequence). The junction had 10 bases not matched to a gene; V was cut back by 3 bases and J by 6 bases. The CDR3 spans 15 residues. CDR3 amino acids: CAWSPGQGGGQPQHF. In nucleotides, the CDR3 is TGTGCCTGGAGCCCCGGACAGGGCGGGGGTCAGCCCCAGCATTTT. The whole variable domain, filled in from reference TRBV30 and TRBJ1-5, reads SQTIHQWPATLVQPVGSPLSLECTVEGTSNPNLYWYRQAAGRGLQLLFYSVGIGQISSEVPQNLSASRPQDRQFILSSKKLLLSDSGFYLCAWSPGQGGGQPQHFGDGTRLSIL.

This rearrangement joins TRBV28 to TRBJ1-3, with a tentative D call TRBD1 (6 bases). Germline CDR1 reads MDHEN; CDR2 reads SYDVKM. Trimming left V 6 bases short and J 4 bases short, with 13 bases between. The CDR3 contains 14 residues. CDR3 coding DNA: TGTGCCAGCAGCCCGACAGGCACGGGAAACACCATATATTTT. This gives the protein CASSPTGTGNTIYF.

This clone was found once. J is TRBJ1-4 and V is TRBV13, with D perhaps matching TRBD1 (5 bases). Germline V gene sequence: CDR1 PRHDT, CDR2 FYEKMQ (reference sequence). Deletions cut 5 bases from V and 10 bases from J, with 11 bases between. This CDR3 spans 12 amino acids. The CDR3 DNA sequence: TGTGCCAGCAGCCTCGGTAGGGGAAAACTGTTTTTT. It encodes CASSLGRGKLFF.

This clone has more than one count but fewer than ten. The chain couples TRBV11-1 to TRBJ1-3; D not certain. CDR1 is SGHAT, CDR2 FQDESV, per germline (reference sequence). This CDR3 contains 14 residues. The germline V and J ends were trimmed by 3 bases and 1 base, with 7 bases remaining between them. The CDR3 sequence: CASSFGVSGNTIYF. CDR3 sequence (DNA): TGTGCCAGCAGCTTCGGAGTTTCTGGAAACACCATATATTTT.

V is TRBV7-9 and J is TRBJ1-5; D remains ambiguous. The CDR3 covers 14 residues. In germline, CDR1 is SEHNR, CDR2 FQNEAQ (reference sequence). Trimming left V 5 bases short and J 4 bases short, with 12 bases between. CDR3 DNA: TGTGCCAGCAGCCCTGAGGCTTCTAATCAGCCCCAGCATTTT. Its protein is CASSPEASNQPQHF.

V gene TRBV7-9 combines with J gene TRBJ1-2; D might be TRBD1 (6 bases). Germline V gives CDR1 SEHNR, CDR2 FQNEAQ (reference sequence). The CDR3 is 15 amino acids. Trimming took off 2 bases at V and 4 bases at J, with 14 bases between the two ends. The CDR3: CASSLQVPRGYGYTF. The CDR3 region has the DNA TGTGCCAGCAGCTTACAAGTCCCCAGGGGCTATGGCTACACCTTC.

The chain links TRBV5-4 to TRBJ2-2; tentatively, D is TRBD1 (6 bases). Per germline, CDR1 SGHNT and CDR2 YYREEE (reference sequence). The CDR3 covers 16 residues. Trimming removed 1 base from V and 0 bases from J, with 10 bases in between. CDR3 amino acids: CASSLHRVSNTGELFF. DNA of the CDR3: TGTGCCAGCAGCTTGCACAGGGTTTCGAACACCGGGGAGCTGTTTTTT.

V and J are TRBV28 and TRBJ1-2; 8 bases line up with TRBD1. This CDR3 has 16 amino acids. Losses at the gene ends were 4 bases for V and 4 bases for J; bases not matched to a gene: 11. Germline V gives CDR1 MDHEN, CDR2 SYDVKM. The CDR3 region is CASSSSDRERVYGYTF. The CDR3 DNA reads as TGTGCCAGCAGTTCATCGGACAGGGAGAGAGTCTATGGCTACACCTTC.

The rearrangement uses TRBV28 and TRBJ1-1; 7 bases map to TRBD1. Losses at the gene ends were 8 bases for V and 8 bases for J; bases not matched to a gene: 5. The CDR3 is 11 residues long. The germline gives CDR1 MDHEN, CDR2 SYDVKM. CDR3 DNA sequence: TGTGCCAGCGGGGGCAGGGGGGAAGCTTTCTTT. Translated, it gives CASGGRGEAFF. Using reference TRBV28 and TRBJ1-1 for the parts outside the CDR3, the full variable domain is DVKVTQSSRYLVKRTGEKVFLECVQDMDHENMFWYRQDPGLGLRLIYFSYDVKMKEKGDIPEGYSVSREKKERFSLILESASTNQTSMYLCASGGRGEAFFGQGTRLTVV.